Shown below are 12 T cell receptor beta chains from a single sample sequenced in a study of early T cells in non-severe SARS-CoV-2 infection. TCRdb fed the 5' RACE reads into MiXCR, producing one record per CDR3 protein. The table lists about 72,000 distinct CDR3 sequences, roughly a tenth of them singletons, with over 6% in the top ten. The sample consisted of whole blood, taken at baseline. The receptors here all came from an adult who was a healthcare worker with PCR-confirmed SARS-CoV-2 infection or an uninfected control (not recorded which).

This clonotype has ten or more counts. The chain employs TRBV12-3 or TRBV12-4 and TRBJ2-3, with TRBD2 identical over 10 bases. The ends lost 6 bases at V and 6 bases at J; junction bases unmatched: 9. The CDR3 loop spans 15 amino acids. The DNA of the CDR3 is TGTGCCAGCAGCTACAGCGGGGGGGCCGCGGATACGCAGTATTTT. Protein sequence: CASSYSGGAADTQYF.

The chain combines TRBV3-1 with TRBJ1-6; D is unclear. V shed 5 bases and J shed 10 bases, with 18 bases lying between them. Per the germline V gene, CDR1 is LGHDT and CDR2 is YNNKEL (reference sequence). The CDR3 covers 15 residues. CDR3 nucleotide sequence: TGTGCCAGCAGCTCCGGACCTCGCGGGAGATCACCCCTCCACTTT. Translation gives CASSSGPRGRSPLHF.

At least ten counts were recorded for this clonotype. This chain joins TRBV12-3 or TRBV12-4 and TRBJ2-1; 9 nucleotides line up with TRBD1. The CDR3 has 15 residues. The V and J ends lost 3 bases and 2 bases, in that order; junction bases with no gene match: 2. CDR3: CASSFTGGAYNEQFF. The CDR3 nucleotides read TGTGCCAGCAGTTTTACAGGGGGCGCCTACAATGAGCAGTTCTTC.

The chain couples TRBV15 to TRBJ1-5; possibly TRBD1 for D (5 bases). Germline V gives CDR1 LNHNV, CDR2 YYDKDF (reference sequence). The CDR3 is 15 amino acids. Trimming removed 0 bases from V and 7 bases from J, with 13 bases in between. CDR3 region: CATSRDKGSGQPQHF. The DNA for the CDR3 is TGTGCCACCAGCAGAGATAAGGGATCAGGGCAGCCCCAGCATTTT.

This clonotype was detected many times. The CDR3 DNA follows: TGTGCCAGCAACATGGGTGGTGGCACAGATACGCAGTATTTT. It specifies CASNMGGGTDTQYF. V usage is TRBV6-6 and J usage is TRBJ2-3; no reliable D call. V lost 7 bases, J lost 1 base, and 12 bases lay in between. This CDR3 has 14 residues. In germline, CDR1 is MNHNY, CDR2 SVGAGI (reference sequence).

This clonotype was seen only a few times. The chain links TRBV4-3 to TRBJ2-7; D ambiguous. The CDR3 is made up of 13 amino acids. V lost 0 bases, J lost 7 bases, and 10 bases lay in between. Germline V CDR1 and CDR2: LGHNA, YSLEER. The CDR3: CASSQDDGREQYF. For the CDR3, the DNA is TGCGCCAGCAGCCAAGATGATGGAAGGGAGCAGTACTTC.

This clonotype was detected many times. This sequence joins TRBV7-2 and TRBJ1-1, with D uncertain. Germline CDR1 reads SGHTA; CDR2 reads FQGNSA. This CDR3 comprises 14 residues. Trimming took off 1 base at V and 0 bases at J, with 6 bases between the two ends. CDR3: CASSLGTMNTEAFF. The CDR3 DNA follows: TGTGCCAGCAGCTTAGGAACGATGAACACTGAAGCTTTCTTT.

The genes are TRBV6-5 and TRBJ2-7, with TRBD1 identical over 10 bases. CDR1 and CDR2 (germline): MNHEY, SVGAGI. V was clipped by 5 bases and J by 7 bases; unmatched bases: 8. There are 14 residues in the CDR3. Here the CDR3 reads CASSGRQGAREQYF. The CDR3 DNA reads as TGTGCCAGCAGTGGTCGACAGGGGGCGAGGGAGCAGTACTTC.

As regards this clonotype: Compared with germline, one end of the junction differs, possibly owing to a read error. The J gene is TRBJ2-3, the V gene TRBV4-1; 13 positions match TRBD2. Germline V gene lookup returns CDR1 MGHRA and CDR2 YSYEKL. This CDR3 spans 19 amino acids. The CDR3 coding sequence is TGCGCCAGCAGCCCAATCCCAACTAGCGGGGGGGCCAGGAGAGATATGCAGTATTTT. This encodes CASSPIPTSGGARRDMQYF.

CDR3 bases: TGTGCCAGCAGCTTAGAGGGGACTAGCGGAGCCTACGAGCAGTACTTC. It translates to CASSLEGTSGAYEQYF. The J gene is TRBJ2-7, the V gene TRBV7-2; 11 nucleotides align to TRBD2. The germline V gene has CDR1 SGHTA and CDR2 FQGNSA. This CDR3 region has 16 residues. V lost 1 base and J lost 2; bases outside the gene matches: 4.

This clonotype came up many times. This chain uses TRBV6-1 with TRBJ1-3; D is undetermined. Germline CDR1 MNHNS, CDR2 SASEGT. The CDR3 spans 16 residues. The V and J ends lost 4 bases and 0 bases respectively, with 13 bases between them. This CDR3 reads CASSASLLSSGNTIYF. The CDR3 region has the DNA TGTGCCAGCAGTGCATCCCTTCTAAGCTCTGGAAACACCATATATTTT.

The sample holds a few counts of this clonotype. J is TRBJ2-2 and V is TRBV12-3 or TRBV12-4, with 7 bases fitting TRBD2. The CDR3 is 17 residues long. The V gene end was trimmed by 3 bases and the J gene end by 6 bases; junction bases not matched to a gene: 13. In nucleotides, the CDR3 is TGTGCCAGCAGTTTCCAACCGAGCCGGGCGGGGGCCGGGGAGCTGTTTTTT. Its protein product is CASSFQPSRAGAGELFF.